One and the same sample provided the 27 T cell receptor beta chains below, sequenced in a study of blood T cells in healthy people across ages. A second about 6 to 12 cycle PCR used barcoded and J-beta primers. In TCRdb, the 5' RACE reads were re-called with MiXCR into one record per CDR3 protein. The data show 1.5 million to 2 million distinct CDR3 sequences, about 35% seen once. Source material: blood. These receptors were obtained from a woman in her thirties in good health.

V usage is TRBV15 and J usage is TRBJ2-1, with unresolved D. CDR1 is LNHNV, CDR2 YYDKDF, per germline (reference sequence). V gave up 3 bases and J gave up 8 bases, with 11 bases separating them. CDR3 length equals 13 residues. This chain's CDR3 is CATSRNSFHEQFF. The CDR3 DNA reads as TGTGCCACCAGCAGGAATAGTTTCCATGAGCAGTTCTTC.

The genes are TRBV6-5 and TRBJ2-7; possibly TRBD2 for D (5 bases). Germline loops: CDR1 MNHEY, CDR2 SVGAGI. This CDR3 has 12 amino acids. Trimming shortened V by 5 bases and J by 9 bases, and 14 bases separated the two germline ends. In DNA, the CDR3 is TGTGCCAGCAGTCGAGGCGGGTCTGGGCAGTACTTC. Amino acid sequence: CASSRGGSGQYF.

The chain employs TRBV28 and TRBJ2-5; the D call may be TRBD1 or TRBD2 (5 bases each). TRBJ2-7 explains the end of the DNA better; the J call may be wrong. This CDR3 has 14 residues. Germline V CDR1 and CDR2: MDHEN, SYDVKM. CDR3: CASSGPDQGAEQYF. The CDR3 nucleotides are TGTGCCAGCAGTGGACCAGACCAGGGAGCCGAGCAGTACTTC.

Comments on this clonotype: A read error may produce the germline difference seen at one junction end. The chain carries TRBV7-8 and TRBJ2-1; no clear D gene. The CDR3 consists of 13 residues. CDR1 SGHVS and CDR2 FQNEAQ come from the germline V gene. The CDR3 bases are TGTACCAGCAGCTTAGTTGGGGTGGATGAGCAGTTCTTC. This codes for CTSSLVGVDEQFF.

The table lists this clonotype with a count of one. The J gene is TRBJ1-3, the V gene TRBV7-3, with D maybe TRBD1 (5 bases). Trimming stripped 3 bases from V and 7 bases from J, with 10 bases between. The CDR3 has 13 amino acids. Germline CDR1 SGHTA, CDR2 FQGTGA. The DNA for the CDR3 is TGTGCCAGCAGCTTGGAGGGGTTGAACACCATATATTTT. It codes for CASSLEGLNTIYF.

The gene calls are TRBV12-3 or TRBV12-4 and TRBJ1-1; no definite D call. Trimming cost V 6 bases and J 1 base, with 12 bases left between them. The CDR3 has 14 amino acids. The CDR3 region is CASSSSGRNTEAFF. The DNA of the CDR3 is TGTGCCAGCAGCTCCAGCGGACGGAACACTGAAGCTTTCTTT.

This clonotype came up a few times. The chain has TRBV4-2 and TRBJ2-1; the match to TRBD2 covers 12 bases. Germline V gives CDR1 LGHNA, CDR2 YNFKEQ. Germline trimming cut 2 bases from V and 6 bases from J; bases unmatched to any gene: 2. CDR3 size: 15 residues. DNA for the CDR3: TGTGCCAGCAGCCAACTAGCGGGAGGGGGCAATGAGCAGTTCTTC. Its protein is CASSQLAGGGNEQFF.

The chain combines TRBV7-2 with TRBJ2-4, with 7 bases lining up with TRBD1. The CDR3 runs 16 residues. CDR1 SGHTA and CDR2 FQGNSA come from the germline V gene. V trimming: 4 bases; J trimming: 1 base; junction bases outside the gene matches: 7. In nucleotides, the CDR3 is TGTGCCAGCAGCTCCTCCGGGACAGCGGCCAAAAACATTCAGTACTTC. It translates to CASSSSGTAAKNIQYF.

This rearrangement joins TRBV14 to TRBJ2-7; TRBD1 is a possible D gene (6 bases). Per the germline V gene, CDR1 is SGHDN and CDR2 is FVKESK. Deletions cut 1 base from V and 6 bases from J, with 10 bases between. This CDR3 is built from 13 residues. In DNA, the CDR3 is TGTGCCAGCAGCCAAGGGATGGGGGCCGAGCAGTACTTC. This codes for CASSQGMGAEQYF.

In this sample, this clonotype turned up a few times. The V gene is TRBV6-6, the J gene TRBJ2-5; 7 nucleotides match TRBD1. The germline V gene encodes CDR1 MNHNY and CDR2 SVGAGI (reference sequence). The CDR3 has 16 amino acids. J gave up 0 bases and V 7 bases, and 11 bases lay outside the gene matches. Written as DNA, the CDR3 is TGTGCCAGCACCGCTCAGACAGGGTTGTACCAAGAGACCCAGTACTTC. This gives the protein CASTAQTGLYQETQYF.

V usage is TRBV20-1 and J usage is TRBJ2-5, with no clear D. The germline V and J ends were trimmed by 3 bases and 11 bases, with 13 bases remaining between them. This CDR3 has 11 amino acids. CDR1 and CDR2 (germline): DFQATT, SNEGSKA (reference sequence). The CDR3 sequence: CSASSEYEQYF. In nucleotides, the CDR3 is TGCAGTGCTAGTTCTGAATATGAGCAGTACTTC.

This clonotype was seen only a few times. V usage is TRBV5-1 and J usage is TRBJ2-5; a weak D match, TRBD2 (5 bases). The length of the CDR3 is 17 residues. Germline CDR1 reads SGHRS; CDR2 reads YFSETQ. The V end was cut by 0 bases, the J end by 0 bases, with 15 bases between. The chain's CDR3 is CASSLDLPEDYQETQYF. CDR3 DNA sequence: TGCGCCAGCAGCTTGGACCTACCGGAGGACTACCAAGAGACCCAGTACTTC.

This clonotype was seen just once. The chain carries TRBV20-1 and TRBJ1-6, with 10 bases lining up with TRBD1. V was pared by 3 bases and J by 8 bases, with 16 bases of the junction left unmatched. The CDR3 covers 18 residues. Germline V CDR1 and CDR2: DFQATT, SNEGSKA (reference sequence). The CDR3 DNA reads TGCAGTGCTAGGCCCCCGGGACAGGGGACAGTTATGGATTCACCCCTCCACTTT. It translates to CSARPPGQGTVMDSPLHF.

In this sample, this clonotype turned up a few times. The rearrangement links TRBV5-1 to TRBJ2-7; possibly TRBD1 for D (5 bases). This CDR3 comprises 14 residues. Germline loops: CDR1 SGHRS, CDR2 YFSETQ. The germline V and J ends were trimmed by 1 base and 1 base, with 9 bases remaining between them. CDR3 region: CASSLMQGSYEQYF. In nucleotides, the CDR3 is TGCGCCAGCAGCTTGATGCAGGGATCCTACGAGCAGTACTTC.

This clonotype was counted only a few times. The chain is built from TRBV29-1 and TRBJ2-3; TRBD2 aligns across 7 bases. V lost 7 bases, J lost 3 bases, and 13 bases stayed unmatched. Germline CDR1 and CDR2: SQVTM and ANQGSEA. The CDR3 has 15 residues. The CDR3 spells CSASPGGAGTDTQYF. The CDR3 coding sequence is TGCAGCGCTTCTCCGGGGGGAGCGGGAACAGATACGCAGTATTTT.

The chain carries TRBV27 and TRBJ1-1, with 9 bases fitting TRBD1. The CDR3 totals 15 residues. In germline, CDR1 is MNHEY, CDR2 SMNVEV (reference sequence). The J segment lost 2 bases and the V segment lost 7 bases, leaving 8 bases of the junction unmatched. Written as DNA, the CDR3 is TGTGCCAGCATTAGGACAGGGGCCTTTAACACTGAAGCTTTCTTT. This gives the protein CASIRTGAFNTEAFF.

In its sample, this clonotype was seen a few times. In DNA, the CDR3 is TGCAGTGCTAGAGGGGGTTGGGACCGAGGGACTGAAGCTTTCTTT. Residues: CSARGGWDRGTEAFF. The V gene is TRBV20-1, the J gene TRBJ1-1; maybe TRBD1 (5 bases). V dropped 1 base and J dropped 5 bases, with 17 bases sitting between them. The CDR3 totals 15 residues. CDR1 is DFQATT, CDR2 SNEGSKA, per germline (reference sequence).

This clonotype occurred a few times. J is TRBJ2-5 and V is TRBV7-3; TRBD1 matches 10 bases. The CDR3 is 17 residues long. Germline CDR1 is SGHTA and CDR2 is FQGTGA. V gave up 4 bases and J gave up 5 bases; unmatched junction bases: 13. The CDR3 here is CASSSSPRQGAEETQYF. Written as DNA, the CDR3 is TGTGCCAGCAGCTCATCCCCCCGACAGGGGGCTGAGGAGACCCAGTACTTC.

The rearrangement uses TRBV15 and TRBJ2-1, with TRBD2 matching 9 bases. The junction had 11 bases not matched to a gene; V was cut back by 0 bases and J by 8 bases. Germline CDR1 and CDR2: LNHNV and YYDKDF (reference sequence). This CDR3 is 17 amino acids long. The DNA for the CDR3 is TGTGCCACCAGCAGAGATCTTAGTAGCGGGAGTACGGATGAGCAGTTCTTC. This translates into CATSRDLSSGSTDEQFF.

This clonotype appeared many times. The chain uses TRBV12-3 or TRBV12-4 and TRBJ1-2; D unresolved. V dropped 5 bases and J dropped 6 bases, with 4 bases sitting between them. The length of the CDR3 is 10 residues. The CDR3 DNA is TGTGCCAGCAGTGGGAATGGCTACACCTTC. It translates to CASSGNGYTF.

This clonotype was detected only a few times. J is TRBJ2-5 and V is TRBV21-1. TRBV21-1 is a recognized pseudogene. This CDR3 has 14 amino acids. CDR3 sequence: CASPRGGRQETQYF. The CDR3 bases are TGTGCCAGCCCTCGAGGCGGCCGCCAAGAGACCCAGTACTTC.

Details on this clonotype: One end of the junction is discordant with germline, which a read error may explain. V usage is TRBV6-2 or TRBV6-3 and J usage is TRBJ1-1; D remains unclear. Germline V gene lookup returns CDR1 MNHEY and CDR2 SVGEGT. This CDR3 contains 15 residues. CDR3: CANSSQWGRNTEAFF. DNA of the CDR3: TGTGCCAACAGTTCCCAGTGGGGTAGAAACACTGAAGCTTTCTTT.

This clonotype appeared many times. The chain combines TRBV20-1 with TRBJ1-2; 7 bases align to TRBD1. The CDR3 extends over 13 amino acids. V was pared by 1 base and J by 8 bases, with 7 bases of the junction left unmatched. CDR1 and CDR2 from the germline V gene are DFQATT and SNEGSKA (reference sequence). CDR3 sequence reads: CSARAEGAWGYTF. The CDR3 DNA reads TGCAGTGCTAGAGCCGAGGGGGCCTGGGGCTACACCTTC.

The chain couples TRBV7-6 to TRBJ2-1; D is uncertain. The CDR3 consists of 15 residues. V gave up 5 bases and J gave up 4 bases, with 15 bases separating them. CDR1 and CDR2 from the germline V gene are SGHVS and FNYEAQ. The CDR3 loop is CASSPGPAEYNEQFF. Written as DNA, the CDR3 is TGTGCCAGCAGCCCGGGCCCCGCGGAATACAATGAGCAGTTCTTC.

The chain joins TRBV20-1 to TRBJ2-1, with a possible D match to TRBD2 (6 bases). Germline values: CDR1 DFQATT, CDR2 SNEGSKA (reference sequence). V lost 1 base to trimming and J lost 3 bases, with 16 bases between them. This CDR3 comprises 16 residues. The CDR3 DNA follows: TGCAGTGCTAGAGGGAGCCTAGCGAAGAGCTACAATGAGCAGTTCTTC. Translated, it gives CSARGSLAKSYNEQFF.

This clonotype was seen more than once but under ten times. V usage is TRBV7-6 and J usage is TRBJ1-2; perhaps TRBD1 as D (6 bases). Looked up from germline, CDR1 is SGHVS and CDR2 is FNYEAQ. Trimming left V 8 bases short and J 7 bases short, with 26 bases between. This CDR3 comprises 16 residues. This chain's CDR3 is CASSSLGRDIVGGYTF. CDR3 nucleotide sequence: TGTGCCAGCTCGTCACTTGGCAGGGACATCGTAGGTGGCTACACCTTC.

This clonotype was seen ten or more times. The chain recombines TRBV20-1 with TRBJ2-1; the D gene is possibly TRBD2 (6 bases). Trimming took 2 bases from V and 6 from J, leaving 8 bases between them. This CDR3 is 12 amino acids long. Germline V gene data show CDR1 as DFQATT and CDR2 as SNEGSKA (reference sequence). In DNA, the CDR3 is TGCAGTGCTAGACGGGGGAGCAATGAGCAGTTCTTC. It translates to CSARRGSNEQFF.